This T cell receptor (beta chain) was retrieved from a study of blood T cell repertoires in COVID-19. Study context: Acute-phase and convalescent COVID-19 samples originated in the United States, Italy and Spain. PBMCs, B-cell-depleted T cells, or T cells provided the cDNA or gDNA that made up the material.

Followed over time, Seattle patients had been enrolled while infection was active. As handled by the study authors: Reference gene primer amplification gave estimated nucleated cell counts. The table came from immunoSEQ multiplex PCR; TCRdb's copy has only in-frame clones and leaves some out. D and trimming were read from the DNA, whereas the V and J calls and clone size are those reported in that table. The sample includes roughly 300,000 clones, around nine tenths of them seen just once. Germline V gene sequence: CDR1 DFQATT, CDR2 SNEGSKA (reference sequence). CDR3 length equals 15 residues. Trimming took 3 bases from V and 4 from J; bases not matched to a gene: 8.

Material: peripheral blood. The genes are TRBV20-1 and TRBJ1-1; 10 bases match TRBD1. This sequence was found in a woman aged 30 to 39 with COVID-19, enrolled during active disease. This CDR3 is CSASGRTGGGTEAFF. The CDR3 bases are TGCAGTGCTAGTGGAAGGACAGGGGGAGGCACTGAAGCTTTCTTT.